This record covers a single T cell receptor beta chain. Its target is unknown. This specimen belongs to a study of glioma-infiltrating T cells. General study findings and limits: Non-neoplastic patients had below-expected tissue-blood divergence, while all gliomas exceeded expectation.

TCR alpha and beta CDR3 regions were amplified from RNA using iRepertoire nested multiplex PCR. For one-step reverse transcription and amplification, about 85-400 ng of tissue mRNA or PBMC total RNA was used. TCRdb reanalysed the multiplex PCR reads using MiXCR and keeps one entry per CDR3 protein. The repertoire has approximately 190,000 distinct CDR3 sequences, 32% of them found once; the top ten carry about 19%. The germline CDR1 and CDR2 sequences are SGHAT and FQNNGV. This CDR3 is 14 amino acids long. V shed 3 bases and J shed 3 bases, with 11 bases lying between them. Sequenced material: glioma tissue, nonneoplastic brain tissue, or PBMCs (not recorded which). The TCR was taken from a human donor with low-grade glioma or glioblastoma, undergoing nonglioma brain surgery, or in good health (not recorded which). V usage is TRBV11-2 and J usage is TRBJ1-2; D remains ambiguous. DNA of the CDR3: TGTGCCAGCAGCTTTTTACCGAGCGACTATGGCTACACCTTC. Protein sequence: CASSFLPSDYGYTF.